The 27 T cell receptor beta chains below come from one sample, sequenced in a study of blood T cells in healthy people across ages. PCR was performed a second time for 7 to 11 cycles using a sample-barcoded 5' primer and a J-beta primer mix. TCRdb passed the 5' RACE reads through MiXCR, listing each CDR3 protein once. The sample holds about 1,400,000 distinct CDR3 sequences, around 59% seen once. Sequenced: blood. The receptors shown here come from a man aged 18 to 29 in good health.

In its sample, this clonotype was seen a few times. The chain recombines TRBV4-1 with TRBJ2-3; 7 nucleotides line up with TRBD2. V was clipped by 0 bases and J by 1 base; unmatched bases: 4. The CDR3 covers 16 residues. Per germline, CDR1 MGHRA and CDR2 YSYEKL. CDR3 nucleotides: TGCGCCAGCAGCCAAGACAGCGGGGTTGGCACAGATACGCAGTATTTT. Translation: CASSQDSGVGTDTQYF.

This clonotype was counted a few times. This chain uses TRBV6-1 with TRBJ2-7; the D gene is possibly TRBD1 (6 bases). The germline CDR1 and CDR2 sequences are MNHNS and SASEGT. The CDR3 length is 15 residues. Trimming took off 2 bases at V and 0 bases at J, with 11 bases between the two ends. CDR3 protein: CASSEFGQNSYEQYF. In DNA form, the CDR3 reads TGTGCCAGCAGTGAATTTGGACAGAACTCCTACGAGCAGTACTTC.

J is TRBJ2-7 and V is TRBV29-1; 7 bases align to TRBD1. CDR1 and CDR2 from the germline V gene are SQVTM and ANQGSEA. V trimming: 5 bases; J trimming: 7 bases; junction bases outside the gene matches: 17. The CDR3 has 15 amino acids. The CDR3 DNA is TGCAGCGTTAGTGGGGACAGTTCAGTTTACAATGAGCAGTACTTC. This sequence encodes CSVSGDSSVYNEQYF.

The chain employs TRBV5-1 and TRBJ1-2; no clear D. The CDR3 is 14 residues long. CDR1 and CDR2 from the germline V gene are SGHRS and YFSETQ. V was shortened by 0 bases and J by 1 base, with 7 bases between the two germline ends. The CDR3 spells CASSLDGYNYGYTF. CDR3 in DNA: TGCGCCAGCAGCTTGGATGGTTATAACTATGGCTACACCTTC.

This clonotype was seen a few times. The V and J genes are TRBV6-6 and TRBJ2-4, with TRBD2 identical over 8 bases. After removal of 2 bases from V and 12 bases from J, the junction contained 9 bases not matched to a gene. The CDR3 runs to 14 residues. Germline V lookup: CDR1 MNHNY, CDR2 SVGAGI (reference sequence). For the CDR3, the DNA is TGTGCCAGCAGTTACGGGCTAGCGGGTCTGCCTCAGTACTTC. It translates to CASSYGLAGLPQYF.

The V and J genes are TRBV4-1 and TRBJ1-1; TRBD1 matches 8 bases. CDR3 length: 15 residues. Germline V gene sequence: CDR1 MGHRA, CDR2 YSYEKL. The trim removed 3 bases at V and 4 bases at J, leaving 7 bases unmatched. The CDR3 sequence: CASSQEDRAVTEAFF. The DNA of the CDR3 is TGCGCCAGCAGCCAGGAGGACAGGGCGGTCACTGAAGCTTTCTTT.

The V gene is TRBV6-2 or TRBV6-3, the J gene TRBJ2-2, with D tentatively TRBD1 (6 bases). The CDR3 covers 15 residues. Germline CDR1 MNHEY, CDR2 SVGEGT. Trimming took off 5 bases at V and 6 bases at J, with 16 bases between the two ends. The CDR3 loop reads CASSPILTGPGELFF. The CDR3 coding sequence is TGTGCCAGCAGTCCCATCTTGACAGGCCCCGGGGAGCTGTTTTTT.

This chain connects TRBV4-3 to TRBJ2-1; 15 bases match TRBD2. V gave up 4 bases and J gave up 4 bases; unmatched junction bases: 14. CDR3 length equals 20 residues. Germline CDR1 LGHNA, CDR2 YSLEER. The CDR3 DNA sequence: TGCGCCAGCAGCCCGCAAACCGGGACTAGCGGGGGGATACCATACAATGAGCAGTTCTTC. Protein sequence: CASSPQTGTSGGIPYNEQFF.

This clonotype was seen many times. The genes are TRBV2 and TRBJ2-3, with D perhaps being TRBD1 or TRBD2 (5 bases each). Germline CDR1 is SNHLY and CDR2 is FYNNEI. The CDR3 sequence is 15 residues long. V was cut by 6 bases and J by 0 bases, with 13 bases left in between. Written as DNA, the CDR3 is TGTGCCAGCAGCGTGGGACGGATTAGCACAGATACGCAGTATTTT. Encoded protein: CASSVGRISTDTQYF.

The gene calls are TRBV30 and TRBJ1-2, with TRBD1 as a possible D gene (5 bases). Germline values: CDR1 GTSNPN, CDR2 SVGIG (reference sequence). V was trimmed by 4 bases and J by 4 bases, leaving 13 bases between them. The CDR3 spans 13 residues. CDR3 amino acids: CAWTAFGGYGYTF. CDR3 nucleotide sequence: TGTGCCTGGACTGCGTTCGGGGGCTATGGCTACACCTTC.

CDR3 DNA sequence: TGTGCCAGCAGTTCCCGGACTAGTCTTCAGTACAATGAGCAGTTCTTC. Translating gives CASSSRTSLQYNEQFF. V usage is TRBV27 and J usage is TRBJ2-1, with 7 nucleotides matching TRBD2. The CDR3 length is 16 residues. V trimming: 4 bases; J trimming: 4 bases; junction bases outside the gene matches: 10. Germline CDR1 reads MNHEY; CDR2 reads SMNVEV (reference sequence).

The J gene is TRBJ1-2, the V gene TRBV4-1; no reliable D call. CDR3 length equals 12 residues. Germline CDR1 is MGHRA and CDR2 is YSYEKL. V was trimmed by 6 bases and J by 7 bases, leaving 12 bases between them. The CDR3 DNA follows: TGCGCCAGCAGATCTGGGATGTTTGGCTACACCTTC. Translating it yields CASRSGMFGYTF.

The chain uses TRBV27 and TRBJ2-5, with D tentatively TRBD1 (5 bases). The CDR3 runs to 14 residues. V was trimmed by 2 bases and J by 5 bases, leaving 12 bases between them. Germline lookup yields CDR1 MNHEY and CDR2 SMNVEV (reference sequence). The CDR3 sequence: CASSLGPKGETQYF. CDR3 nucleotide sequence: TGTGCCAGCAGTTTAGGACCTAAGGGGGAGACCCAGTACTTC.

This clonotype was seen a handful of times. The rearrangement uses TRBV4-1 and TRBJ2-3; D unclear. This CDR3 contains 14 residues. Germline V gives CDR1 MGHRA, CDR2 YSYEKL. With 0 bases removed from V and 6 bases from J, the gap between germline ends came to 10 bases. CDR3 DNA: TGCGCCAGCAGCCAAGATGGGGTTTTGGATACGCAGTATTTT. Residues: CASSQDGVLDTQYF.

The chain uses TRBV6-5 and TRBJ2-5; D unclear. From germline, CDR1 is MNHEY and CDR2 SVGAGI. V lost 0 bases and J 5 bases, leaving 7 bases between the germline ends. This CDR3 region has 13 residues. The DNA of the CDR3 is TGTGCCAGCAGTTACTCTAGTGCTGAGACCCAGTACTTC. Its protein product is CASSYSSAETQYF.

This clonotype was counted between two and nine times. The chain links TRBV29-1 to TRBJ2-5; TRBD2 matches at 7 bases. The V gene end was trimmed by 5 bases and the J gene end by 5 bases; junction bases not matched to a gene: 8. CDR1 SQVTM and CDR2 ANQGSEA come from the germline V gene. The CDR3 length is 13 residues. CDR3 coding DNA: TGCAGCGTTCATGGACTAGACGGGGAGACCCAGTACTTC. Translating it yields CSVHGLDGETQYF.

J is TRBJ1-2 and V is TRBV7-9, with unresolved D. Germline V CDR1 and CDR2: SEHNR, FQNEAQ (reference sequence). The V and J ends lost 4 bases and 4 bases respectively, with 13 bases between them. The CDR3 totals 14 residues. The chain's CDR3 is CASSSRGNGYGYTF. Here the CDR3 DNA reads TGTGCCAGCAGCTCGCGGGGAAACGGCTATGGCTACACCTTC.

The gene calls are TRBV4-3 and TRBJ2-2; maybe TRBD1 (6 bases). This CDR3 is built from 16 residues. V shed 2 bases and J shed 5 bases, with 15 bases lying between them. Germline V gene data show CDR1 as LGHNA and CDR2 as YSLEER. This CDR3 reads CASSQSRDMGTGELFF. CDR3 DNA sequence: TGCGCCAGCAGCCAATCACGGGACATGGGGACCGGGGAGCTGTTTTTT.

The V gene is TRBV7-2, the J gene TRBJ2-1; perhaps TRBD2 as D (6 bases). CDR1 SGHTA and CDR2 FQGNSA come from the germline V gene. The CDR3 consists of 17 residues. V was shortened by 5 bases and J by 14 bases, with 31 bases between the two germline ends. The CDR3 region has the DNA TGTGCCAGCAGCCTCGACTCGAATGTCTACCTGCGGGAAGGGGAGTTCTTC. Protein sequence: CASSLDSNVYLREGEFF.

This chain uses TRBV7-9 with TRBJ2-5; 8 bases agree with TRBD2. Germline V gives CDR1 SEHNR, CDR2 FQNEAQ (reference sequence). This CDR3 has 14 residues. V was clipped by 5 bases and J by 4 bases; unmatched bases: 6. DNA for the CDR3: TGTGCCAGCAGCCCTTTAGCGGGAACAGAGACCCAGTACTTC. The encoded protein is CASSPLAGTETQYF.

The V gene is TRBV20-1, the J gene TRBJ2-1; 12 bases match TRBD2. The ends lost 4 bases at V and 0 bases at J; junction bases unmatched: 16. The CDR3 runs 20 residues. Germline V gives CDR1 DFQATT, CDR2 SNEGSKA (reference sequence). The CDR3 here is CSATHSARLAGAVSYNEQFF. Written as DNA, the CDR3 is TGCAGTGCTACTCACTCGGCAAGACTAGCGGGAGCGGTCTCCTACAATGAGCAGTTCTTC.

This clonotype was counted between two and nine times. The V and J genes are TRBV13 and TRBJ2-4; D is possibly TRBD2 (6 bases). The J call is uncertain, as TRBJ2-7 better fits the DNA end. The CDR3 totals 14 residues. CDR1 and CDR2 (germline): PRHDT, FYEKMQ (reference sequence). The chain's CDR3 is CASSPNGGEYEQYF. DNA for the CDR3: TGTGCCAGCAGTCCAAACGGAGGGGAGTACGAGCAGTACTTC.

The chain combines TRBV20-1 with TRBJ2-7; D gene ambiguous. Germline V gene lookup returns CDR1 DFQATT and CDR2 SNEGSKA (reference sequence). V lost 3 bases, J lost 1 base, and 13 bases lay in between. The CDR3 totals 14 residues. The CDR3 sequence is CSARRNLRSYEQYF. The CDR3 DNA reads as TGCAGTGCTAGGAGGAATCTTAGGTCCTACGAGCAGTACTTC.

The chain is built from TRBV12-3 or TRBV12-4 and TRBJ1-2; 7 bases match TRBD1. This CDR3 is built from 15 residues. V shed 7 bases and J 8 bases; nucleotides not matched to a gene: 16. This CDR3 is CASTPLQGGIGGYTF. The CDR3 DNA follows: TGTGCCAGCACCCCGTTGCAGGGGGGGATTGGAGGCTACACCTTC.

This clonotype turned up a few times. The chain links TRBV12-5 to TRBJ1-2; 10 bases agree with TRBD1. The CDR3 is 17 residues long. J gave up 4 bases and V 2 bases, and 10 bases lay outside the gene matches. In germline, CDR1 is LGHNT, CDR2 FRNRAP. The CDR3 protein is CASGLSHRTGGSYGYTF. The CDR3, as DNA: TGTGCTAGTGGTTTGTCACACCGGACAGGGGGGAGCTATGGCTACACCTTC.

This chain uses TRBV25-1 with TRBJ1-2; no reliable D call. Trimming removed 5 bases at V and 4 bases at J, with 17 bases between. This CDR3 has 15 amino acids. CDR1 MGHDK and CDR2 SYGVNS come from the germline V gene. This CDR3 reads CASSTRLKRLYGYTF. The CDR3 nucleotides are TGTGCCAGCAGTACCCGCCTCAAAAGGCTCTATGGCTACACCTTC.

This chain connects TRBV27 to TRBJ2-1; D tentatively fits TRBD1 or TRBD2 (5 bases each). With 5 bases removed from V and 2 bases from J, the gap between germline ends came to 13 bases. The CDR3 runs 15 residues. Germline CDR1 is MNHEY and CDR2 is SMNVEV (reference sequence). DNA for the CDR3: TGTGCCAGCAGTCCCCGGGACGGAGCCTACAATGAGCAGTTCTTC. Its translation: CASSPRDGAYNEQFF.